This is a list of T cell receptor beta chains from one sample in a study of blood T cell repertoires in COVID-19. TCRdb keeps only in-frame clones here, not all; method: immunoSEQ multiplex PCR. The sample holds around 100,000 clones, 70% to 90% seen once. The specimen was peripheral blood. The source of these receptors is a middle-aged man with acute or convalescent COVID-19. CDR3s include the opening cysteine and the closing phenylalanine or tryptophan. The order of the fields is J gene, V gene, clone size, D gene, CDR3 protein, CDR3 DNA. A D gene is named only where the DNA matches it firmly. Clone size, where shown, is once, few, many, or a class for clones that have expanded.

J gene: TRBJ2-7
V gene: TRBV18
clone size: .
D gene: .
CDR3 protein: CASSPLQGGVEQYF
CDR3 DNA: TGTGCCAGCTCACCTCTACAGGGGGGGGTGGAGCAGTACTTC

J gene: TRBJ2-7
V gene: TRBV5-1
clone size: .
D gene: .
CDR3 protein: CASSLGPGLPYEQYF
CDR3 DNA: TGCGCCAGCAGCTTGGGTCCCGGACTGCCCTACGAGCAGTACTTC

J gene: TRBJ2-7
V gene: TRBV6-5
clone size: .
D gene: TRBD2
CDR3 protein: CASSYEAGGVQYF
CDR3 DNA: TGTGCCAGCAGTTACGAAGCGGGAGGGGTACAGTACTTC

J gene: TRBJ2-7
V gene: TRBV29-1
clone size: .
D gene: TRBD1
CDR3 protein: CSADGYTGTGYYEQYF
CDR3 DNA: TGCAGCGCTGATGGATATACCGGGACAGGGTACTACGAGCAGTACTTC

J gene: TRBJ1-4
V gene: TRBV4-2
clone size: .
D gene: .
CDR3 protein: CASSQKGEKLFF
CDR3 DNA: TGTGCCAGCAGCCAAAAGGGGGAAAAACTGTTTTTT

J gene: TRBJ1-5
V gene: TRBV2
clone size: .
D gene: .
CDR3 protein: CASSERSSNQPQHF
CDR3 DNA: TGTGCCAGCAGTGAACGTAGTAGCAATCAGCCCCAGCATTTT

J gene: TRBJ2-7
V gene: TRBV6-2/TRBV6-3
clone size: .
D gene: TRBD2
CDR3 protein: CASSLHAGRANEQYF
CDR3 DNA: TGTGCCAGCAGCCTACATGCCGGGAGGGCCAACGAGCAGTACTTC

J gene: TRBJ2-1
V gene: TRBV4-3
clone size: .
D gene: .
CDR3 protein: CASSQEGLSYNEQFF
CDR3 DNA: TGCGCCAGCAGCCAGGAGGGACTTTCCTACAATGAGCAGTTCTTC

J gene: TRBJ1-3
V gene: TRBV11-2
clone size: medium-sized
D gene: .
CDR3 protein: CASSLHRGSGNTIYF
CDR3 DNA: TGTGCCAGCAGCTTACACCGGGGCTCTGGAAACACCATATATTTT

J gene: TRBJ1-6
V gene: TRBV2
clone size: once
D gene: .
CDR3 protein: CASSGLEGSPLHF
CDR3 DNA: TGTGCCAGCAGTGGACTGGAAGGATCACCCCTCCACTTT

J gene: TRBJ1-3
V gene: TRBV4-2
clone size: .
D gene: TRBD1
CDR3 protein: CASSHRTGNSGNTIYF
CDR3 DNA: TGTGCCAGCAGCCACCGGACAGGGAACTCTGGAAACACCATATATTTT

J gene: TRBJ1-1
V gene: TRBV11-2
clone size: .
D gene: .
CDR3 protein: CASSFDRQNTEAFF
CDR3 DNA: TGTGCCAGCAGCTTTGACAGACAAAACACTGAAGCTTTCTTT

J gene: TRBJ2-5
V gene: TRBV6-2/TRBV6-3
clone size: .
D gene: .
CDR3 protein: CASSYSSFTSRETQYF
CDR3 DNA: TGTGCCAGCAGTTATTCCTCCTTCACTTCGCGAGAGACCCAGTACTTC

J gene: TRBJ1-4
V gene: TRBV19
clone size: .
D gene: .
CDR3 protein: CASTDRVGTNEKLFF
CDR3 DNA: TGTGCCAGTACGGATCGGGTGGGAACTAATGAAAAACTGTTTTTT

J gene: TRBJ2-3
V gene: TRBV19
clone size: .
D gene: .
CDR3 protein: CASNTGSSTQYF
CDR3 DNA: TGTGCCAGTAACACGGGATCCAGTACGCAGTATTTT

J gene: TRBJ2-7
V gene: TRBV28
clone size: once
D gene: TRBD2
CDR3 protein: CASSSAGGGSYEQYF
CDR3 DNA: TGTGCCAGCAGTTCTGCGGGGGGCGGGTCCTACGAGCAGTACTTC

J gene: TRBJ2-5
V gene: TRBV25-1
clone size: .
D gene: .
CDR3 protein: CASSEYKGPGPRKETQYF
CDR3 DNA: TGTGCCAGCAGTGAATATAAGGGCCCAGGGCCGAGGAAAGAGACCCAGTACTTC

J gene: TRBJ2-5
V gene: TRBV7-2
clone size: few
D gene: .
CDR3 protein: CASSSRTHSEKTQYF
CDR3 DNA: TGTGCCAGCAGCTCCCGGACACATTCGGAAAAGACCCAGTACTTC

J gene: TRBJ1-1
V gene: TRBV5-5
clone size: .
D gene: .
CDR3 protein: CASSLEGGRTEAFF
CDR3 DNA: TGTGCCAGCAGCTTGGAAGGGGGACGGACTGAAGCTTTCTTT

J gene: TRBJ2-6
V gene: TRBV19
clone size: .
D gene: .
CDR3 protein: CASTDRRSSGANVLTF
CDR3 DNA: TGTGCCAGTACCGACCGACGGAGCTCTGGGGCCAACGTCCTGACTTTC

J gene: TRBJ2-1
V gene: TRBV3-1/TRBV3-2
clone size: .
D gene: TRBD2
CDR3 protein: CASSGSGGGDEQFF
CDR3 DNA: TGTGCCAGCAGCGGTAGCGGGGGAGGTGATGAGCAGTTCTTC

J gene: TRBJ1-1
V gene: TRBV3-1/TRBV3-2
clone size: .
D gene: .
CDR3 protein: CASSRVQEAFF
CDR3 DNA: TGTGCCAGCAGCCGTGTGCAGGAAGCTTTCTTT

J gene: TRBJ2-1
V gene: TRBV9
clone size: .
D gene: .
CDR3 protein: CASSDRSGDNEQFF
CDR3 DNA: TGTGCCAGCAGCGACCGGTCCGGGGACAATGAGCAGTTCTTC

J gene: TRBJ2-3
V gene: TRBV27
clone size: .
D gene: .
CDR3 protein: CASSLEGRTTDTQYF
CDR3 DNA: TGTGCCAGCAGTTTAGAGGGTAGGACGACAGATACGCAGTATTTT

J gene: TRBJ1-6
V gene: TRBV11-3
clone size: .
D gene: .
CDR3 protein: CASSPRSPENNSPLHF
CDR3 DNA: TGTGCCAGCAGCCCCAGATCCCCAGAAAATAATTCACCCCTCCACTTT

J gene: TRBJ2-7
V gene: TRBV27
clone size: .
D gene: TRBD1
CDR3 protein: CASSLWTGGFTEQYF
CDR3 DNA: TGTGCCAGCAGTTTATGGACAGGGGGCTTTACTGAGCAGTACTTC

J gene: TRBJ2-2
V gene: TRBV27
clone size: few
D gene: .
CDR3 protein: CASSHRQGHTGELFF
CDR3 DNA: TGTGCCAGCAGTCATAGGCAGGGCCACACCGGGGAGCTGTTTTTT

J gene: TRBJ2-5
V gene: TRBV7-7
clone size: .
D gene: .
CDR3 protein: CASSLAGRETQYF
CDR3 DNA: TGTGCTAGCAGCTTAGCAGGCAGGGAGACCCAGTACTTC

J gene: TRBJ2-1
V gene: TRBV18
clone size: .
D gene: .
CDR3 protein: CASSSTSLGQFF
CDR3 DNA: TGTGCCAGCTCATCCACTAGCTTAGGCCAGTTCTTC

J gene: TRBJ2-1
V gene: TRBV18
clone size: .
D gene: .
CDR3 protein: CASSQSLPTYNEQFF
CDR3 DNA: TGTGCCAGCTCACAAAGTCTTCCTACGTACAATGAGCAGTTCTTC

J gene: TRBJ1-5
V gene: TRBV7-2
clone size: .
D gene: .
CDR3 protein: CASSPSGGQPQHF
CDR3 DNA: TGTGCCAGCAGCCCCTCGGGCGGGCAGCCCCAGCATTTT

J gene: TRBJ2-4
V gene: TRBV9
clone size: .
D gene: TRBD1
CDR3 protein: CASSVGTGSIQYF
CDR3 DNA: TGTGCCAGCAGCGTAGGGACAGGGAGCATTCAGTACTTC

J gene: TRBJ1-5
V gene: TRBV7-8
clone size: .
D gene: .
CDR3 protein: CASSLQQSNQPQHF
CDR3 DNA: TGTGCCAGCAGCTTACAACAGAGCAATCAGCCCCAGCATTTT

J gene: TRBJ2-7
V gene: TRBV11-3
clone size: few
D gene: TRBD2
CDR3 protein: CASSLVGLRPYEQYF
CDR3 DNA: TGTGCCAGCAGCTTAGTGGGACTACGGCCCTACGAGCAGTACTTC

J gene: TRBJ2-7
V gene: TRBV5-5
clone size: .
D gene: TRBD1
CDR3 protein: CASSPLTGTYEQYF
CDR3 DNA: TGTGCCAGCAGCCCCCTGACAGGGACCTACGAGCAGTACTTC

J gene: TRBJ1-1
V gene: TRBV2
clone size: .
D gene: .
CDR3 protein: CASSEEQGTEAFF
CDR3 DNA: TGTGCCAGCAGTGAAGAACAGGGTACTGAAGCTTTCTTT

J gene: TRBJ1-6
V gene: TRBV7-9
clone size: .
D gene: TRBD1
CDR3 protein: CASSLVSGTGRLPLHF
CDR3 DNA: TGTGCCAGCAGCTTAGTCTCCGGGACAGGGCGGTTACCCCTCCACTTT

J gene: TRBJ1-1
V gene: TRBV19
clone size: .
D gene: TRBD1
CDR3 protein: CASSSRQGRWTEAFF
CDR3 DNA: TGTGCCAGTAGTTCACGACAGGGGAGGTGGACTGAAGCTTTCTTT

J gene: TRBJ1-4
V gene: TRBV28
clone size: many
D gene: TRBD1
CDR3 protein: CASSLAGQGVEKLFF
CDR3 DNA: TGTGCCAGCAGTTTAGCCGGACAGGGGGTTGAAAAACTGTTTTTT

J gene: TRBJ2-5
V gene: TRBV18
clone size: .
D gene: TRBD2
CDR3 protein: CASSPRLAGEKTQYF
CDR3 DNA: TGTGCCAGCTCACCCCGACTAGCTGGGGAAAAGACCCAGTACTTC

J gene: TRBJ2-7
V gene: TRBV6-1
clone size: .
D gene: .
CDR3 protein: CASSEMVQYEQYF
CDR3 DNA: TGTGCCAGCAGTGAAATGGTACAGTACGAGCAGTACTTC

J gene: TRBJ1-5
V gene: TRBV28
clone size: .
D gene: TRBD1
CDR3 protein: CASTLQGAGQPQHF
CDR3 DNA: TGTGCCAGCACGCTACAGGGGGCGGGACAGCCCCAGCATTTT

J gene: TRBJ1-6
V gene: TRBV5-4
clone size: .
D gene: .
CDR3 protein: CASSLAGRTLHF
CDR3 DNA: TGTGCCAGCAGCTTGGCCGGAAGGACACTCCACTTT

J gene: TRBJ2-5
V gene: TRBV10-1
clone size: .
D gene: TRBD1
CDR3 protein: CASSPGQTPRETQYF
CDR3 DNA: TGCGCCAGCAGTCCGGGACAGACCCCAAGAGAGACCCAGTACTTC

J gene: TRBJ2-7
V gene: TRBV30
clone size: once
D gene: .
CDR3 protein: CAWSVTGISYEQYF
CDR3 DNA: TGTGCCTGGAGTGTAACAGGTATATCCTACGAGCAGTACTTC

J gene: TRBJ2-5
V gene: TRBV7-2
clone size: .
D gene: TRBD2
CDR3 protein: CASTPPGAGGLATQYF
CDR3 DNA: TGTGCCAGCACCCCCCCTGGAGCGGGGGGGCTGGCGACCCAGTACTTC

J gene: TRBJ1-2
V gene: TRBV6-5
clone size: .
D gene: TRBD1
CDR3 protein: CASRDRARLDSYTF
CDR3 DNA: TGTGCCAGCAGAGACAGGGCTCGGTTGGATAGCTACACCTTC

J gene: TRBJ1-5
V gene: TRBV27
clone size: .
D gene: TRBD1
CDR3 protein: CASSSQGTVSNQPQHF
CDR3 DNA: TGTGCCAGCAGTTCGCAAGGGACAGTAAGCAATCAGCCCCAGCATTTT

J gene: TRBJ1-1
V gene: TRBV3-1/TRBV3-2
clone size: .
D gene: TRBD1
CDR3 protein: CASRTQGGGEAFF
CDR3 DNA: TGTGCCAGCAGGACACAGGGGGGAGGTGAAGCTTTCTTT

J gene: TRBJ1-5
V gene: TRBV6-4
clone size: .
D gene: TRBD1
CDR3 protein: CASSDPQRGQGDYSNQPQHF
CDR3 DNA: TGTGCCAGCAGTGACCCTCAAAGAGGACAGGGAGACTATAGCAATCAGCCCCAGCATTTT

J gene: TRBJ1-2
V gene: TRBV2
clone size: .
D gene: .
CDR3 protein: CASSDEAFGYTF
CDR3 DNA: TGTGCCAGCAGTGATGAGGCCTTTGGCTACACCTTC